This TCR beta chain derives from a study of a mutant IDH1 vaccine in newly diagnosed glioma. Time point denoted: baseline, week 1 (first vaccination visit). Documented treatment: pre-vaccination baseline after standard-of-care therapy. The CDR3 is made up of 13 amino acids. Germline V lookup: CDR1 MNHNS, CDR2 SASEGT. Trimming left V 7 bases short and J 4 bases short, with 11 bases between. Generated by immunoSEQ multiplex PCR, the TCRdb table keeps only in-frame clones and is missing some. The data hold about 16,000 clones, with 75% to 90% observed a single time. Sequencing used PBMCs, obtained from a glioma patient treated with radiotherapy, temozolomide or both. The receptor comes from a woman aged 40 to 50 with glioma. Some clones in this sample may be carry-over from other donors' samples. The chain recombines TRBV6-1 with TRBJ1-5; D ambiguous. CDR3 sequence reads: CASTVWENQPQHF. In DNA form, the CDR3 reads TGTGCCAGCACTGTGTGGGAGAATCAGCCCCAGCATTTT.